Each of the 25 T cell receptor beta chains below was sequenced from the same sample in a study of identical twins. TCRdb re-called the 5' RACE reads with MiXCR, one entry per CDR3 protein. The sample consists of some 260,000 distinct CDR3 sequences, about 14% of them appearing once. The sample comprised memory (CD45RO+) T cells sorted from blood. The source of these receptors is a woman aged 18-29 years in good health.

Many counts were recorded for this clonotype. The rearrangement links TRBV5-1 to TRBJ2-5; D may be TRBD1 (6 bases). Germline V lookup: CDR1 SGHRS, CDR2 YFSETQ. This CDR3 region has 15 residues. V dropped 0 bases and J dropped 3 bases, with 12 bases sitting between them. CDR3 sequence (DNA): TGCGCCAGCAGCTTGGGTACGAGGGGGAAAGAGACCCAGTACTTC. It translates to CASSLGTRGKETQYF.

A note on this clonotype: Because the CDR3 is missing its conserved closing phenylalanine or tryptophan, this is likely a read error. The V call is TRBV7-2, the J call TRBJ2-5, with a tentative D call TRBD1 (5 bases). The CDR3 covers 13 residues. CDR1 is SGHTA, CDR2 FQGNSA, per germline. Trimming pared 5 bases from V and 1 base from J, leaving 8 bases between. CDR3 nucleotides: TGTGCCAGCAGCCGACAGATCCAAGAGACCCAGTACCTC. It codes for CASSRQIQETQYL.

In its sample, this clonotype was seen a few times. This sequence joins TRBV9 and TRBJ2-1; 7 nucleotides line up with TRBD2. J was trimmed by 9 bases and V by 0 bases; bases with no gene match: 12. CDR3 length: 16 amino acids. The germline gives CDR1 SGDLS, CDR2 YYNGEE. CDR3: CASSVVAGASVGEQFF. The CDR3 DNA reads TGTGCCAGCAGCGTAGTCGCGGGAGCCAGTGTTGGTGAGCAGTTCTTC.

The chain joins TRBV27 to TRBJ2-7; no firm D call. The CDR3 runs to 15 residues. V dropped 2 bases and J dropped 3 bases, with 14 bases sitting between them. Germline V gene sequence: CDR1 MNHEY, CDR2 SMNVEV (reference sequence). The DNA of the CDR3 is TGTGCCAGCAGTTTAGGGCTTGGGTACGGCTACGAGCAGTACTTC. It specifies CASSLGLGYGYEQYF.

The CDR3 here is CASSQSHSGNTIYF. In DNA, the CDR3 is TGTGCCAGCAGCCAAAGCCACTCTGGAAACACCATATATTTT. The rearrangement uses TRBV3-1 and TRBJ1-3; D call uncertain. The CDR3 extends over 14 amino acids. The V and J ends lost 2 bases and 0 bases respectively, with 5 bases between them. Germline V CDR1 and CDR2: LGHDT, YNNKEL (reference sequence).

The rearrangement joins TRBV4-2 to TRBJ2-5; tentatively, D is TRBD2 (7 bases). The CDR3 is 16 residues long. V dropped 4 bases and J dropped 2 bases, with 17 bases sitting between them. CDR1 and CDR2 (germline): LGHNA, YNFKEQ. The CDR3 spells CASSRGAPSGQETQYF. CDR3 bases: TGTGCCAGCAGCCGGGGGGCGCCTAGCGGTCAAGAGACCCAGTACTTC.

This clonotype was observed a few times. V usage is TRBV7-9 and J usage is TRBJ2-1; TRBD2 matches 14 bases. The V segment lost 3 bases and the J segment 6 bases; nucleotides outside the gene matches: 1. Germline V gene sequence: CDR1 SEHNR, CDR2 FQNEAQ (reference sequence). CDR3 length: 15 amino acids. The CDR3 region has the DNA TGTGCCAGCAGCTTGACTAGCGGGAGGGCCAATGAGCAGTTCTTC. It encodes CASSLTSGRANEQFF.

The V and J genes are TRBV20-1 and TRBJ2-7; TRBD2 agrees at 7 bases. Germline V gene data show CDR1 as DFQATT and CDR2 as SNEGSKA (reference sequence). This CDR3 is built from 13 residues. V gave up 4 bases and J gave up 2 bases; unmatched junction bases: 5. CDR3: CSAIRGGPYEQYF. Here the CDR3 DNA reads TGCAGTGCTATTCGGGGAGGGCCCTACGAGCAGTACTTC.

The chain is built from TRBV7-9 and TRBJ2-3, with 8 bases identical to TRBD2. V was pared by 5 bases and J by 4 bases, with 8 bases of the junction left unmatched. The CDR3 is 15 residues long. Germline lookup yields CDR1 SEHNR and CDR2 FQNEAQ (reference sequence). The CDR3 is CASSPRGAGADTQYF. CDR3 bases: TGTGCCAGCAGCCCCCGGGGAGCGGGAGCAGATACGCAGTATTTT.

CDR3 DNA: TGTGCCAGCAGGGAGGGCCAAGGATTTAGAAGCTACACCTTC. Translation: CASREGQGFRSYTF. The chain couples TRBV6-1 to TRBJ1-2; no firm D call. The CDR3 covers 14 residues. Per the germline V gene, CDR1 is MNHNS and CDR2 is SASEGT. Trimming shortened V by 6 bases and J by 9 bases, and 20 bases separated the two germline ends.

This clonotype was detected a few times. V usage is TRBV15 and J usage is TRBJ2-3; D may be TRBD2 (6 bases). Trimming stripped 3 bases from V and 6 bases from J, with 10 bases between. CDR1 is LNHNV, CDR2 YYDKDF, per germline (reference sequence). The CDR3 loop spans 13 amino acids. The CDR3 loop is CATSSNAGDTQYF. The CDR3 nucleotides read TGTGCCACCAGCAGTAACGCGGGGGATACGCAGTATTTT.

This clonotype occurred many times. This sequence joins TRBV28 and TRBJ2-3; 9 bases are shared with TRBD2. The trim removed 4 bases at V and 2 bases at J, leaving 7 bases unmatched. Germline V gene data show CDR1 as MDHEN and CDR2 as SYDVKM. This CDR3 spans 16 amino acids. The CDR3 reads CASSSSSGTNTDTQYF. In DNA, the CDR3 is TGTGCCAGCAGTTCCTCTAGCGGGACTAACACAGATACGCAGTATTTT.

This clonotype was seen just once. The rearrangement uses TRBV6-2 or TRBV6-3 and TRBJ2-7; D unclear. V was trimmed by 6 bases and J by 3 bases, leaving 12 bases between them. The CDR3 loop spans 13 amino acids. The germline V gene has CDR1 MNHEY and CDR2 SVGEGT. CDR3 DNA sequence: TGTGCCAGCAGAGAACCCCCAGGCTACGAGCAGTACTTC. Translated, it gives CASREPPGYEQYF.

This clonotype was counted only a few times. This chain joins TRBV9 and TRBJ2-3; 8 bases align to TRBD1. V shed 0 bases, J shed 7 bases, and the junction held 10 bases outside the gene matches. Germline values: CDR1 SGDLS, CDR2 YYNGEE. The CDR3 is made up of 16 amino acids. The CDR3 region is CASSVGETGAINTQYF. In DNA, the CDR3 is TGTGCCAGCAGCGTAGGGGAGACAGGGGCGATCAATACGCAGTATTTT.

This clonotype was counted a few times. Relative to the germline gene, one junction end is altered; a read error may explain this. V is TRBV24-1 and J is TRBJ1-1, with D possibly being TRBD1 (5 bases). The CDR3 runs to 14 residues. Germline V gives CDR1 KGHDR, CDR2 SFDVKD. The CDR3 region has the DNA TGTGCCACCAGTTCCGGGACTGCGAACGCTGAAGCTTTCTTT. This encodes CATSSGTANAEAFF.

The rearrangement joins TRBV6-1 to TRBJ1-5; the D is unclear. The germline V gene encodes CDR1 MNHNS and CDR2 SASEGT. The V and J ends lost 1 base and 5 bases respectively, with 6 bases between them. CDR3 length equals 13 residues. In nucleotides, the CDR3 is TGTGCCAGCAGTGAAGTAATGGATCAGCCCCAGCATTTT. As protein: CASSEVMDQPQHF.

The chain links TRBV5-6 to TRBJ2-7; the D gene is possibly TRBD2 (5 bases). This CDR3 comprises 13 residues. CDR1 is SGHDT and CDR2 is YYEEEE in the germline V gene. V dropped 4 bases and J dropped 7 bases, with 15 bases sitting between them. CDR3 DNA sequence: TGTGCCAGCAGCCTACAGAGGGCGGATGAGCAGTACTTC. Protein sequence: CASSLQRADEQYF.

Remarks on this clonotype: This may arise from a read error, as a much more abundant clone is one base away. This rearrangement joins TRBV2 to TRBJ2-7; D gene unclear. V lost 2 bases, J lost 3 bases, and 2 bases lay in between. The CDR3 is 11 amino acids. CDR1 is SNHLY and CDR2 is FYNNEI in the germline V gene. The CDR3 region has the DNA TGTGCCAGCAGTGAAAACTACGAGCAGTACTTC. This codes for CASSENYEQYF.

This chain links TRBV12-3 or TRBV12-4 with TRBJ2-7; 10 bases match TRBD1. There are 15 residues in the CDR3. The V segment lost 2 bases and the J segment 2 bases; nucleotides outside the gene matches: 3. CDR3 sequence: CASSLSGTGAYEQYF. In nucleotides, the CDR3 is TGTGCCAGCAGTTTATCCGGGACAGGGGCCTACGAGCAGTACTTC.

The CDR3 DNA sequence: TGTGCCAGCAGCGCAACAGGGGCTTTAGCCAAAAACATTCAGTACTTC. It translates to CASSATGALAKNIQYF. V gene TRBV5-4 combines with J gene TRBJ2-4, with 7 bases lining up with TRBD1. CDR1 is SGHNT, CDR2 YYREEE, per germline (reference sequence). The CDR3 sequence is 16 residues long. After removal of 4 bases from V and 0 bases from J, the junction contained 7 bases not matched to a gene.

This clonotype was recorded a few times. The chain joins TRBV7-2 to TRBJ2-3; 8 bases are a match to TRBD2. CDR1 and CDR2 from the germline V gene are SGHTA and FQGNSA. CDR3 size: 14 residues. Unmatched junction bases numbered 8, after V lost 8 bases and J lost 4 bases. This chain's CDR3 is CASLAGGGADTQYF. The CDR3 nucleotides are TGTGCCAGCTTGGCGGGGGGAGGCGCAGATACGCAGTATTTT.

This rearrangement joins TRBV20-1 to TRBJ2-7, with 10 bases lining up with TRBD2. V lost 0 bases, J lost 4 bases, and 6 bases stayed unmatched. Germline CDR1 and CDR2: DFQATT and SNEGSKA (reference sequence). The length of the CDR3 is 15 residues. Here the CDR3 DNA reads TGCAGTGCTAGAGATCAGCGGGAGGGGCGGTACGAGCAGTACTTC. Amino acid sequence: CSARDQREGRYEQYF.

This clonotype has a handful of counts. The gene calls are TRBV20-1 and TRBJ1-3; D is perhaps TRBD1 (6 bases). Trimming stripped 1 base from V and 8 bases from J, with 12 bases between. Germline V gene data show CDR1 as DFQATT and CDR2 as SNEGSKA (reference sequence). The CDR3 extends over 13 amino acids. The CDR3 spells CSARAANRDTIYF. As DNA, the CDR3 is TGCAGTGCTAGAGCTGCCAACAGGGACACCATATATTTT.

V gene TRBV10-3 combines with J gene TRBJ2-3, with no clear D. This CDR3 spans 12 amino acids. V was pared by 3 bases and J by 4 bases, with 5 bases between. In germline, CDR1 is ENHRY, CDR2 SYGVKD. CDR3 sequence: CAISEVADTQYF. CDR3 nucleotides: TGTGCCATCAGTGAAGTTGCAGATACGCAGTATTTT.

V usage is TRBV7-9 and J usage is TRBJ1-3; TRBD1 might be the D (6 bases). CDR3 length equals 13 residues. Germline V CDR1 and CDR2: SEHNR, FQNEAQ (reference sequence). Trimming took 11 bases from V and 0 from J, leaving 11 bases between them. CDR3: CAGGQHSGNTIYF. DNA for the CDR3: TGTGCCGGCGGACAGCACTCTGGAAACACCATATATTTT.